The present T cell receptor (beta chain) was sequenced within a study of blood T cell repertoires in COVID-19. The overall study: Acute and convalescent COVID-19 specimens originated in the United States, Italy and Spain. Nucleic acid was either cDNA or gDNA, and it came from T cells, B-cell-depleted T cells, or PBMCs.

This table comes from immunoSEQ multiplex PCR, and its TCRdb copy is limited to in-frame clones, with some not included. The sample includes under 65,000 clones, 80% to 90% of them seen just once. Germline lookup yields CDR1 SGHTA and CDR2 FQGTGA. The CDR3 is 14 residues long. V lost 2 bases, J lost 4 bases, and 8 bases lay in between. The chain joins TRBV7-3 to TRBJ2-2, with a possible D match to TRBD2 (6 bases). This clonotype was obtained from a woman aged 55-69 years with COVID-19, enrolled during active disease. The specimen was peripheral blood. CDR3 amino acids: CASSLLGGTGELFF. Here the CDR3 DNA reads TGTGCCAGCAGCTTACTGGGGGGCACCGGGGAGCTGTTTTTT.